Each of the 9 T cell receptor beta chains below was sequenced from the same sample in a study of T cell changes during pregnancy in multiple sclerosis. Data came from immunoSEQ multiplex PCR; TCRdb stores just in-frame clones and leaves some out. In the table there are more than 65,000 clones, 80% to 95% of which are singletons. The material was peripheral blood, obtained in the first trimester of pregnancy. Receptors were obtained from a female donor with multiple sclerosis, enrolled in a pregnancy study.

This sequence joins TRBV5-4 and TRBJ1-4; D might be TRBD1 (6 bases). CDR3 length: 15 amino acids. Germline V gene data show CDR1 as SGHNT and CDR2 as YYREEE (reference sequence). V dropped 2 bases and J dropped 6 bases, with 14 bases sitting between them. CDR3: CASSFGTTAHEKLFF. For the CDR3, the DNA is TGTGCCAGCAGCTTTGGGACAACAGCCCATGAAAAACTGTTTTTT.

The chain recombines TRBV19 with TRBJ2-1; 8 bases map to TRBD2. With V trimmed by 4 bases and J by 2 bases, 7 bases remained unmatched. The CDR3 consists of 16 residues. Per the germline V gene, CDR1 is LNHDA and CDR2 is SQIVND (reference sequence). The CDR3 DNA reads as TGTGCCAGTAGTAGGATTAGCGGGGCAACCTACAATGAGCAGTTCTTC. As protein: CASSRISGATYNEQFF.

The rearrangement links TRBV6-5 to TRBJ2-3; 11 bases are a match to TRBD2. This CDR3 is built from 15 residues. Germline V gene sequence: CDR1 MNHEY, CDR2 SVGAGI. The V and J ends lost 4 bases and 6 bases, in that order; junction bases with no gene match: 6. The CDR3 protein is CASSLTSGGPDTQYF. Written as DNA, the CDR3 is TGTGCCAGCAGTTTAACTAGCGGGGGCCCCGATACGCAGTATTTT.

J is TRBJ2-2 and V is TRBV5-4; D ambiguous. The CDR3 covers 12 residues. The germline V gene encodes CDR1 SGHNT and CDR2 YYREEE (reference sequence). V lost 0 bases and J lost 6, with 3 bases in between. The CDR3 loop is CASSLASGELFF. Here the CDR3 DNA reads TGTGCCAGCAGCTTGGCGTCCGGGGAGCTGTTTTTT.

The V and J genes are TRBV6-1 and TRBJ1-2; D may be TRBD1 (6 bases). This CDR3 comprises 14 residues. V shed 7 bases and J shed 4 bases, with 16 bases lying between them. Germline CDR1 is MNHNS and CDR2 is SASEGT. In nucleotides, the CDR3 is TGTGCCAGCATTCGAGGGGGTGTCAGCTATGGCTACACCTTC. It yields the protein CASIRGGVSYGYTF.

The chain recombines TRBV7-9 with TRBJ1-3; D possibly corresponds to TRBD1 (6 bases). Per germline, CDR1 SEHNR and CDR2 FQNEAQ (reference sequence). Trimming took 5 bases from V and 3 from J, leaving 14 bases between them. The CDR3 has 15 amino acids. CDR3 in DNA: TGTGCCAGCAGCGTAGGACAGCCGGGTGGAAACACCATATATTTT. It yields the protein CASSVGQPGGNTIYF.

This clone was seen only once. The V call is TRBV7-6, the J call TRBJ1-2, with TRBD1 matching 8 bases. The CDR3 runs to 14 residues. Germline V gives CDR1 SGHVS, CDR2 FNYEAQ. After removal of 4 bases from V and 5 bases from J, the junction contained 6 bases not matched to a gene. CDR3 sequence: CASSSRTGRYGYTF. The CDR3 DNA is TGTGCCAGCAGCTCCCGGACAGGGCGATATGGCTACACCTTC.

CDR3 residues: CASSLEAGGQPQHF. The CDR3 DNA reads TGTGCCAGCAGCTTGGAGGCAGGGGGTCAGCCCCAGCATTTT. The genes are TRBV7-9 and TRBJ1-5; TRBD1 agrees at 7 bases. The germline V gene encodes CDR1 SEHNR and CDR2 FQNEAQ (reference sequence). The CDR3 runs to 14 residues. After removal of 3 bases from V and 6 bases from J, the junction contained 5 bases not matched to a gene.

V usage is TRBV19 and J usage is TRBJ1-6; no firm D call. Trimming stripped 9 bases from V and 4 bases from J, with 13 bases between. CDR3 length equals 14 residues. Germline V gene lookup returns CDR1 LNHDA and CDR2 SQIVND (reference sequence). The CDR3 DNA is TGTGCCAGCCAGGAGGGAATGTATAATTCACCCCTCCACTTT. Its protein is CASQEGMYNSPLHF.